This TCR beta chain was observed in a study of Graves' ophthalmopathy and Graves' hyperthyroidism. The V and J ends lost 3 bases and 2 bases, in that order; junction bases with no gene match: 8. This CDR3 comprises 16 residues. In germline, CDR1 is LNHNV, CDR2 YYDKDF (reference sequence). Amplification of the TCR beta CDR3 regions used RNA transcripts (as template). HTBI primers served in a first-round RT-PCR, which a second-round multiplex PCR followed. TCRdb called the multiplex PCR reads again in MiXCR, with one record for every CDR3 protein. The repertoire has hundreds of thousands of distinct CDR3 sequences, about a fifth of them found once; the top ten carry roughly 6.9%. Enrolled hyperthyroidism patients had a new diagnosis, a duration under 2 months, and an age of 18 to 65.

The receptor was isolated from a woman aged 18 to 35 with stable Graves' hyperthyroidism. Some clones in this sample may be carry-over from other donors' samples. The sample comprised peripheral blood. V gene TRBV15 combines with J gene TRBJ2-7; TRBD2 agrees at 9 bases. The CDR3 nucleotides are TGTGCCACCAGCAGGGATACTAGCGGGCGTACCTACGAGCAGTACTTC. It yields the protein CATSRDTSGRTYEQYF.